The present TCR beta chain was sequenced within a study of T cells after yellow fever vaccination. Study-level results: Bulk-population clonotypes that are abundant could appear as contaminants in FACS-sorted repertoires.

Regarding this clonotype: What it binds is unknown.

The germline V gene has CDR1 SGHVS and CDR2 FQNEAQ. This CDR3 has 13 amino acids. V dropped 3 bases and J dropped 4; count of bases not matched to a gene: 3. They built TCR cDNA with 5'RACE template switching, a step that put in a universal primer site and UMIs. TCRdb ran MiXCR on the 5' RACE reads and lists one entry per CDR3 protein. The top ten clones hold 0.73% of a sample with 120,000 to 150,000 distinct CDR3 sequences, around 7.7% of them seen once. The gene calls are TRBV7-8 and TRBJ2-7; TRBD1 matches at 7 bases. Specimen: CD4+ T cells sorted from PBMCs, collected 5 days after the yellow fever booster vaccination. The TCR originated in a man aged 30-40 years who received the YFV17D yellow fever vaccine. In DNA form, the CDR3 reads TGTGCCAGCAGCTTGGGACAGAAGTACGAGCAGTACTTC. This encodes CASSLGQKYEQYF.